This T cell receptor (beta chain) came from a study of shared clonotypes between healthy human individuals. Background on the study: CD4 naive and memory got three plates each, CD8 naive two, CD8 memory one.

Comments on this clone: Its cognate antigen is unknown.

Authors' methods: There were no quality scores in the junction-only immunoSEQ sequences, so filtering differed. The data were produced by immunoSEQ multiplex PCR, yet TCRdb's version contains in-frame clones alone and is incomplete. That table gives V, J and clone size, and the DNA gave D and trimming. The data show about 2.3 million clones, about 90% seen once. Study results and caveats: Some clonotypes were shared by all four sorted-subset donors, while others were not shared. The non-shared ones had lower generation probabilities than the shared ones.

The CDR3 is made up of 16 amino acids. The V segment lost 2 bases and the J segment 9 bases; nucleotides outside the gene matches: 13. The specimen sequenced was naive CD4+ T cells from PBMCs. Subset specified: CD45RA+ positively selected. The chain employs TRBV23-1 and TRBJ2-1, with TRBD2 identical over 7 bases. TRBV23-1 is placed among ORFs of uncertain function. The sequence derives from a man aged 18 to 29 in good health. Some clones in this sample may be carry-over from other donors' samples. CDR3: CASSQPAGTSSREQFF. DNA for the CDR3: TGCGCCAGCAGTCAACCAGCGGGGACCTCCTCCCGTGAGCAGTTCTTC.